The 10 T cell receptor beta chains in this list originate from one sample, sequenced in a study of T-cell memory formation after mild COVID-19. MiXCR was run by TCRdb on the 5' RACE reads, yielding one entry per CDR3 protein. The sample contains a few hundred thousand distinct CDR3 sequences, approximately 24% of which appear only once. Sequencing used PBMCs or a T cell subset sorted from them (not recorded which). The receptors derive from an adult woman who had mild COVID-19 (a few samples of this study predate the infection). Cell type and time point are not known.

A few counts support this clonotype. This rearrangement joins TRBV5-1 to TRBJ1-1; 11 bases align to TRBD1. Germline CDR1 is SGHRS and CDR2 is YFSETQ. The V gene end was trimmed by 4 bases and the J gene end by 10 bases; junction bases not matched to a gene: 12. The CDR3 sequence is 15 residues long. CDR3 DNA: TGCGCCAGCAGCGACGCCGGGACAGGGGGTTTGGTAGCTTTCTTT. This encodes CASSDAGTGGLVAFF. The entire variable domain, with the rest obtained from reference TRBV5-1 and TRBJ1-1, is as follows: KAGVTQTPRYLIKTRGQQVTLSCSPISGHRSVSWYQQTPGQGLQFLFEYFSETQRNKGNFPGRFSGRQFSNSRSEMNVSTLELGDSALYLCASSDAGTGGLVAFFGQGTRLTVV.

At least ten counts were recorded for this clonotype. V gene TRBV12-3 or TRBV12-4 combines with J gene TRBJ2-2; D tentatively fits TRBD1 or TRBD2 (5 bases each). The CDR3 extends over 15 amino acids. V was cut by 2 bases and J by 5 bases, with 12 bases left in between. CDR3 amino acids: CASSLWGSGTGELFF. The DNA for the CDR3 is TGTGCCAGCAGTTTATGGGGGAGTGGAACCGGGGAGCTGTTTTTT.

The chain is built from TRBV7-2 and TRBJ1-2; D may be TRBD1 (5 bases). V dropped 1 base and J dropped 4 bases, with 16 bases sitting between them. CDR3 length: 16 amino acids. The V gene's germline CDR1 is SGHTA and CDR2 FQGNSA. This chain's CDR3 is CASSLVPLQATYGYTF. In DNA form, the CDR3 reads TGTGCCAGCAGCTTAGTCCCCCTACAGGCTACCTATGGCTACACCTTC.

This clonotype has more than one count but fewer than ten. This chain joins TRBV3-1 and TRBJ2-3; D not certain. Germline CDR1 is LGHDT and CDR2 is YNNKEL (reference sequence). The germline V and J ends were trimmed by 1 base and 2 bases, with 10 bases remaining between them. CDR3 size: 15 residues. The CDR3 loop reads CASSQGTVLTDTQYF. CDR3 in DNA: TGTGCCAGCAGCCAAGGAACGGTGCTCACAGATACGCAGTATTTT.

V is TRBV5-1 and J is TRBJ2-1; D might be TRBD1 (6 bases). V was cut by 6 bases and J by 0 bases, with 13 bases left in between. CDR1 is SGHRS, CDR2 YFSETQ, per germline. This CDR3 region has 15 residues. The CDR3 region is CASTHGGSSYNEQFF. DNA of the CDR3: TGCGCCAGCACCCATGGGGGCAGCTCCTACAATGAGCAGTTCTTC.

This clonotype was seen more than once but under ten times. The chain is built from TRBV5-5 and TRBJ1-5, with no clear D. From germline, CDR1 is SGHKS and CDR2 YYEKEE (reference sequence). This CDR3 contains 15 residues. Trimming cost V 2 bases and J 5 bases, with 14 bases left between them. The CDR3 region is CASSFLRGKDQPQHF. In DNA form, the CDR3 reads TGTGCCAGCAGCTTCTTACGAGGGAAGGATCAGCCCCAGCATTTT.

This clonotype showed up many times. J is TRBJ2-3 and V is TRBV7-9; 9 bases fit TRBD1. The CDR3 extends over 15 amino acids. Trimming cost V 4 bases and J 4 bases; bases outside gene matches: 6. Germline values: CDR1 SEHNR, CDR2 FQNEAQ (reference sequence). CDR3 coding DNA: TGTGCCAGCAGCTCTGGACAGGGGAGGGCAGATACGCAGTATTTT. Amino acids: CASSSGQGRADTQYF.

J is TRBJ1-1 and V is TRBV18; 7 bases line up with TRBD1. CDR3 size: 16 residues. Germline V gene data show CDR1 as KGHSH and CDR2 as LQKENI. After removal of 1 base from V and 2 bases from J, the junction contained 7 bases not matched to a gene. CDR3 bases: TGTGCCAGCTCACCACTTCGCTGGGACAGAAACACTGAAGCTTTCTTT. The encoded protein is CASSPLRWDRNTEAFF.

This clonotype was recorded many times. The rearrangement links TRBV12-3 or TRBV12-4 to TRBJ2-7; D not resolved. Trimming left V 5 bases short and J 2 bases short, with 7 bases between. This CDR3 comprises 12 residues. The CDR3 here is CASSPTTYEQYF. In nucleotides, the CDR3 is TGTGCCAGCAGTCCTACTACCTACGAGCAGTACTTC.

This sequence joins TRBV18 and TRBJ2-7; tentatively, D is TRBD1 or TRBD2 (5 bases each). The CDR3 totals 15 residues. Trimming shortened V by 3 bases and J by 3 bases, and 15 bases separated the two germline ends. CDR1 KGHSH and CDR2 LQKENI come from the germline V gene. DNA of the CDR3: TGTGCCAGCTCACCCGGGACCCGGGCAAACTACGAGCAGTACTTC. Its translation: CASSPGTRANYEQYF. Variable domain in full (rest from reference TRBV18 and TRBJ2-7): NAGVMQNPRHLVRRRGQEARLRCSPMKGHSHVYWYRQLPEEGLKFMVYLQKENIIDESGMPKERFSAEFPKEGPSILRIQQVVRGDSAAYFCASSPGTRANYEQYFGPGTRLTVT.